A single TCR beta chain is shown here with its context. The data were taken from a study of blood T cell repertoires in COVID-19. Study overall: T cells, B-cell-depleted T cells, or PBMCs supplied cDNA or gDNA.

Per the original data handling: Estimates of nucleated cell counts were drawn from the amplification of reference gene primers. Assay used: immunoSEQ multiplex PCR; TCRdb lists only in-frame clones, some missing. V and J calls and clone size are those listed in that table; D and trimming were worked out from the DNA. The data show under 250,000 clones, around nine tenths seen once. Sequencing input: peripheral blood. The sequence was obtained from a woman aged 55-75 years with acute or convalescent COVID-19.

The CDR3 spells CASSFRQGAQEKLFF. The CDR3 DNA reads TGTGCCAGCAGCTTCCGACAGGGGGCGCAAGAAAAACTGTTTTTT. The chain couples TRBV7-9 to TRBJ1-4, with 10 bases matching TRBD1. With 3 bases clipped from V and 8 bases from J, the junction kept 6 bases outside the gene matches. CDR1 and CDR2 from the germline V gene are SEHNR and FQNEAQ (reference sequence). The CDR3 totals 15 residues.